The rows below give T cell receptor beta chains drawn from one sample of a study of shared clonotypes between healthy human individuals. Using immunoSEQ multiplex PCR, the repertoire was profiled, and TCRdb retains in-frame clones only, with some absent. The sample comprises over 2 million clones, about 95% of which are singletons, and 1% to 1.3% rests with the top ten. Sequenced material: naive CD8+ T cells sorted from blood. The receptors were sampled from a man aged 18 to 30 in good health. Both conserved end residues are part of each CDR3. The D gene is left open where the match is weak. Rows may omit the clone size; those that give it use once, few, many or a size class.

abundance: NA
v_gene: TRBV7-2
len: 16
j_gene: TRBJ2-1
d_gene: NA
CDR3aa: CASSLLEGGRGNEQFF
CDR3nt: TGTGCCAGCAGCTTATTGGAGGGGGGGCGAGGGAATGAGCAGTTCTTC

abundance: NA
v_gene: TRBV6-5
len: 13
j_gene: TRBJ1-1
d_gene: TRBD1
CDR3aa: CASSLGQGPEAFF
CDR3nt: TGTGCCAGCAGTTTAGGACAGGGCCCTGAAGCTTTCTTT

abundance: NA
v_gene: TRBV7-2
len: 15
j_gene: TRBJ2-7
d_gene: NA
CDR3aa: CASSPWRDNTYEQYF
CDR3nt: TGTGCCAGCAGCCCCTGGCGGGACAACACCTACGAGCAGTACTTC

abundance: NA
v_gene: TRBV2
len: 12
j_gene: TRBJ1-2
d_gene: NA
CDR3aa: CASSISNYGYTF
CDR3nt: TGTGCCAGCAGTATCTCTAACTATGGCTACACCTTC

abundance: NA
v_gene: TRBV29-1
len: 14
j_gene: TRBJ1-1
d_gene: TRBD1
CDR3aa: CSGGQGYMNTEAFF
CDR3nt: TGCAGCGGTGGACAGGGGTATATGAACACTGAAGCTTTCTTT

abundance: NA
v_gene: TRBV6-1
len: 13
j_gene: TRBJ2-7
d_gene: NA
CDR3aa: CASGPRSSYEQYF
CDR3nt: TGTGCCAGCGGACCCAGAAGCTCCTACGAGCAGTACTTC

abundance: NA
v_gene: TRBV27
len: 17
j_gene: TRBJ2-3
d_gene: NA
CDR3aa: CASAPFQGREATDTQYF
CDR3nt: TGTGCCAGCGCCCCCTTTCAAGGGAGAGAGGCGACAGATACGCAGTATTTT

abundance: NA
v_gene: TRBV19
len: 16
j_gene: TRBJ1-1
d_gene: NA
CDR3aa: CASSSRDESMNTEAFF
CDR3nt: TGTGCCAGTAGTTCCAGGGACGAATCCATGAACACTGAAGCTTTCTTT

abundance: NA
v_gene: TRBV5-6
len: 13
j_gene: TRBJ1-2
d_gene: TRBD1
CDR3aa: CASSPGGGYGYTF
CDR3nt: TGTGCCAGCAGCCCAGGGGGTGGTTATGGCTACACCTTC

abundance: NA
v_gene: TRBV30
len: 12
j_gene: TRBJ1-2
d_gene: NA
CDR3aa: CAWTGMSYGYTF
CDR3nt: TGTGCCTGGACAGGGATGAGCTATGGCTACACCTTC

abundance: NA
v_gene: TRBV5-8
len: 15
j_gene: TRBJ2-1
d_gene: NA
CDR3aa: CASTSFREQDNEQFF
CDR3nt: TGTGCCAGCACCAGCTTCAGGGAGCAAGACAATGAGCAGTTCTTC

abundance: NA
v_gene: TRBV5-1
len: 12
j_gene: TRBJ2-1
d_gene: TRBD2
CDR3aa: CASSFRLAEQFF
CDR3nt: TGCGCCAGCAGCTTTAGACTAGCCGAGCAGTTCTTC

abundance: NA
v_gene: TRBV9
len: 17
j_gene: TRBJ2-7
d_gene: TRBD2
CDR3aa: CASSSRSGDPKAYEQYF
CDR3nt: TGTGCCAGCAGCTCCCGTAGCGGGGATCCGAAAGCCTACGAGCAGTACTTC

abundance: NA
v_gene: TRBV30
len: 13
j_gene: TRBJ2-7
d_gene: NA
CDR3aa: CAWSLGGPYEQYF
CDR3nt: TGTGCCTGGAGTTTGGGGGGCCCTTACGAGCAGTACTTC

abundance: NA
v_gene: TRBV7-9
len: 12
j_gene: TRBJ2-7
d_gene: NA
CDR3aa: CASSSYTYEQYF
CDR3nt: TGTGCCAGCAGCTCCTACACCTACGAGCAGTACTTC

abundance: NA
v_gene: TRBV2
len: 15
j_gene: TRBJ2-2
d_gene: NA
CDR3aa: CASSEFGSLSGELFF
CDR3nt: TGTGCCAGCAGTGAATTTGGCAGCCTATCCGGGGAGCTGTTTTTT

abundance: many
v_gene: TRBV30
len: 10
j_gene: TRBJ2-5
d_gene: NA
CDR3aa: CAWKRETQYF
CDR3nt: TGTGCCTGGAAGCGAGAGACCCAGTACTTC

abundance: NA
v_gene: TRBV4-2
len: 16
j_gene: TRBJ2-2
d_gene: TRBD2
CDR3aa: CASSLMATSEAGELFF
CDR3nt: TGTGCCAGCAGCCTTATGGCTACTAGCGAGGCCGGGGAGCTGTTTTTT

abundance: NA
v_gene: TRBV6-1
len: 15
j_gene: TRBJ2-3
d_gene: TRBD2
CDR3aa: CASSALAGVTDTQYF
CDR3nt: TGTGCCAGCAGCGCACTAGCGGGAGTAACAGATACGCAGTATTTT

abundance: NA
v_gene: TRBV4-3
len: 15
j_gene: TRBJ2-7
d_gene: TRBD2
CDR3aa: CASSQATSGSYEQYF
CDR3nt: TGCGCCAGCAGCCAAGCCACTAGCGGGAGCTACGAGCAGTACTTC

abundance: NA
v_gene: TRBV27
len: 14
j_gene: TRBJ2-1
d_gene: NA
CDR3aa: CASSPSRGVNEQFF
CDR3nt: TGTGCCAGCAGCCCGTCCAGGGGGGTCAATGAGCAGTTCTTC

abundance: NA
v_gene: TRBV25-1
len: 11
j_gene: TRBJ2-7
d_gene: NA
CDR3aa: CASSPSYEQYF
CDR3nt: TGTGCCAGCAGTCCTTCCTACGAGCAGTACTTC

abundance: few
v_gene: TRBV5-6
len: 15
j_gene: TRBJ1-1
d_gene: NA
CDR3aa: CASSLLPEPNTEAFF
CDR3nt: TGTGCCAGCAGCTTGCTCCCAGAACCCAACACTGAAGCTTTCTTT

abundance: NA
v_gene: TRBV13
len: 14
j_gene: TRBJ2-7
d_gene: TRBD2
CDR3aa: CASSPGRGFYEQYF
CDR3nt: TGTGCCAGCAGCCCTGGGAGGGGATTCTACGAGCAGTACTTC

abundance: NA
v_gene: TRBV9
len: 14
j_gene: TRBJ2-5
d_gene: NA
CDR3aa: CASSPPDRQETQYF
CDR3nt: TGTGCCAGCAGCCCGCCCGACAGGCAAGAGACCCAGTACTTC

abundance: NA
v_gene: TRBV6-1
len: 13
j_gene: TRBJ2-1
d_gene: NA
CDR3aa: CASSGGPYNEQFF
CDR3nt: TGTGCCAGCAGTGGAGGGCCCTACAATGAGCAGTTCTTC

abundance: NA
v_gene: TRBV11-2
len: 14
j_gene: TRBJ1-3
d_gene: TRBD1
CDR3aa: CASSWGQGGNTIYF
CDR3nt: TGTGCCAGCAGCTGGGGACAGGGAGGAAACACCATATATTTT

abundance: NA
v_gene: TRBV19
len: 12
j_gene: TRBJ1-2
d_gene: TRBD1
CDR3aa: CASRQGLGGYTF
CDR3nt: TGTGCCAGTCGACAGGGACTAGGTGGCTACACCTTC

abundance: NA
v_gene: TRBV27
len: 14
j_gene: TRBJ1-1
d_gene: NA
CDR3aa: CASSLGGLRTEAFF
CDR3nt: TGTGCCAGCAGTTTAGGGGGACTGAGGACTGAAGCTTTCTTT

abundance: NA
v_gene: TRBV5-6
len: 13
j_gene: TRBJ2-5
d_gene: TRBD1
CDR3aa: CASSWDRGETQYF
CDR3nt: TGTGCCAGCAGTTGGGACAGGGGAGAGACCCAGTACTTC

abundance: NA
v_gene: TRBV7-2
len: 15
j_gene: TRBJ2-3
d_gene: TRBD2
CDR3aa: CASSFPSGSTDTQYF
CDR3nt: TGTGCCAGCAGCTTCCCTAGCGGGAGCACAGATACGCAGTATTTT

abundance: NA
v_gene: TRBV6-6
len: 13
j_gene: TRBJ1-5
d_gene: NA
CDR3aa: CASTAYSNQPQHF
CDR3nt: TGTGCCAGCACCGCGTATAGCAATCAGCCCCAGCATTTT

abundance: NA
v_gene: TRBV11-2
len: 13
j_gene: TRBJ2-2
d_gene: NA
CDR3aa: CASSLYGTGELFF
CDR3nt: TGTGCCAGCAGCTTATACGGCACCGGGGAGCTGTTTTTT

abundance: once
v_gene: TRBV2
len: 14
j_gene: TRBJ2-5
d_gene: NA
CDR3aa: CASSQDLNQETQYF
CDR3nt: TGTGCCAGCAGTCAGGACCTTAACCAGGAGACCCAGTACTTC

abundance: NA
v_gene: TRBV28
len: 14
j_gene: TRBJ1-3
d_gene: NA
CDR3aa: CASSTPASGNTIYF
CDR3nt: TGTGCCAGCAGTACTCCGGCCTCTGGAAACACCATATATTTT

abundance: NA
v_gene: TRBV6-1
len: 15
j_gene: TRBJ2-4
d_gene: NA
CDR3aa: CASALGFGAKNIQYF
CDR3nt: TGTGCCAGCGCACTTGGCTTTGGGGCCAAAAACATTCAGTACTTC

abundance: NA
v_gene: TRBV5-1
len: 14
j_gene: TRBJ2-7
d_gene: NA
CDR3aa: CASSLSRDVYEQYF
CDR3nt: TGCGCCAGCAGCCTGTCCCGGGACGTCTACGAGCAGTACTTC

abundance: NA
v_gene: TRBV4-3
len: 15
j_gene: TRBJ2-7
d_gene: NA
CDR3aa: CASSQEQPLLYEQYF
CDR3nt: TGCGCCAGCAGCCAAGAACAGCCCCTTTTGTACGAGCAGTACTTC

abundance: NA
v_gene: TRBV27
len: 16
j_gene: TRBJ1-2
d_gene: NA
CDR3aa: CASSPSMGYLNYGYTF
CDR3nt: TGTGCCAGCAGTCCCTCAATGGGGTACCTTAACTATGGCTACACCTTC

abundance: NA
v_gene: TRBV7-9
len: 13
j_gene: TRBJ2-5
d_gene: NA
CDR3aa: CASSPTEGETQYF
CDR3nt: TGTGCCAGCAGCCCCACCGAGGGGGAGACCCAGTACTTC

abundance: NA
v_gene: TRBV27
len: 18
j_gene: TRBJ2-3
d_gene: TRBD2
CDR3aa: CASSLGAGLAGGTDTQYF
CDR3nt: TGTGCCAGCAGTTTAGGGGCCGGACTAGCGGGGGGCACAGATACGCAGTATTTT

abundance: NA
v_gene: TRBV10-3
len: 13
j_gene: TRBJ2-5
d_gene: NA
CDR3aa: CAISPGGHETQYF
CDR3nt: TGTGCCATCAGTCCCGGTGGACATGAGACCCAGTACTTC

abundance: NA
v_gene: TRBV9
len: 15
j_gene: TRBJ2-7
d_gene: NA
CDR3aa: CASSAEGGTLYEQYF
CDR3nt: TGTGCCAGCAGCGCTGAGGGGGGGACCCTTTACGAGCAGTACTTC

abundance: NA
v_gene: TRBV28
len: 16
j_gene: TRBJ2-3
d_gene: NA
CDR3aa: CASYNPGEEKADTQYF
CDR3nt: TGTGCCAGCTATAATCCGGGGGAAGAGAAGGCAGATACGCAGTATTTT

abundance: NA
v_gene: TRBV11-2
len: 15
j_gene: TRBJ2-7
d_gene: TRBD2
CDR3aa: CASSLVLAGTYEQYF
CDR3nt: TGTGCCAGCAGCTTAGTACTAGCGGGAACCTACGAGCAGTACTTC

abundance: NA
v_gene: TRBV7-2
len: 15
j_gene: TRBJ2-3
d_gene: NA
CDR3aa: CASSWGGGTTDTQYF
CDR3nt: TGTGCCAGCAGCTGGGGGGGCGGGACCACAGATACGCAGTATTTT

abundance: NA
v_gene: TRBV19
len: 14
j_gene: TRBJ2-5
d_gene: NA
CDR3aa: CASSIKGPRETQYF
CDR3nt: TGTGCCAGTAGTATAAAGGGACCCCGGGAGACCCAGTACTTC

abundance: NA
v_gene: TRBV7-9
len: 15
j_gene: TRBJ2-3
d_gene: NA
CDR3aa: CASSLGGGVTDTQYF
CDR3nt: TGTGCCAGCAGCTTAGGGGGCGGGGTCACAGATACGCAGTATTTT